Following are 15 T cell receptor beta chains from one sample sequenced in a study of blood T cell repertoires in COVID-19. The repertoire was sequenced with immunoSEQ multiplex PCR; TCRdb's copy has only in-frame clones and lacks some. The sample comprises 100,000 to 150,000 clones, around nine tenths of which are singletons, and around 2.1% rests with the top ten. The material sequenced was peripheral blood. All receptors derive from a man aged 50 to 59 with COVID-19, enrolled during active disease.

The gene calls are TRBV9 and TRBJ2-4, with unresolved D. The CDR3 covers 14 residues. Germline V gene data show CDR1 as SGDLS and CDR2 as YYNGEE. Trimming removed 0 bases at V and 4 bases at J, with 8 bases between. CDR3 nucleotide sequence: TGTGCCAGCAGCGTAGGGGCAGATAAAAACATTCAGTACTTC. Protein: CASSVGADKNIQYF. The variable domain in full, with the rest retrieved from reference TRBV9 and TRBJ2-4, is DSGVTQTPKHLITATGQRVTLRCSPRSGDLSVYWYQQSLDQGLQFLIQYYNGEERAKGNILERFSAQQFPDLHSELNLSSLELGDSALYFCASSVGADKNIQYFGAGTRLSVL.

The chain has TRBV19 and TRBJ2-5, with TRBD2 matching over 12 bases. This CDR3 is built from 20 residues. V shed 3 bases, J shed 4 bases, and the junction held 18 bases outside the gene matches. The germline V gene has CDR1 LNHDA and CDR2 SQIVND (reference sequence). The CDR3 protein is CASSMGHGETSGRKTETQYF. CDR3 nucleotide sequence: TGTGCCAGTAGTATGGGGCACGGAGAGACTAGCGGGAGAAAGACAGAGACCCAGTACTTC.

CDR3 bases: TGCGCCAGCAGTGAAAGAGCTAACTATGGCTACACCTTC. Its translation: CASSERANYGYTF. This chain connects TRBV10-1 to TRBJ1-2, with D unresolved. With 3 bases removed from V and 0 bases from J, the gap between germline ends came to 5 bases. Germline V gives CDR1 WNHNN, CDR2 SYGVQD (reference sequence). CDR3 size: 13 residues.

This chain links TRBV4-3 with TRBJ1-2, with a possible D match to TRBD1 (5 bases). Germline V gives CDR1 LGHNA, CDR2 YSLEER. The V end was cut by 5 bases, the J end by 5 bases, with 18 bases between. The length of the CDR3 is 15 residues. This CDR3 reads CASSAGEGMLYGYTF. The CDR3 nucleotides are TGCGCCAGCAGCGCGGGGGAGGGGATGTTGTATGGCTACACCTTC.

The chain employs TRBV30 and TRBJ1-1; D perhaps matches TRBD1 (6 bases). This CDR3 is 13 amino acids long. Trimming stripped 2 bases from V and 3 bases from J, with 10 bases between. The germline gives CDR1 GTSNPN, CDR2 SVGIG (reference sequence). The chain's CDR3 is CAWSIRGDTEAFF. The DNA for the CDR3 is TGTGCCTGGAGTATCAGGGGCGACACTGAAGCTTTCTTT.

The V call is TRBV9, the J call TRBJ2-1; D possibly corresponds to TRBD2 (6 bases). CDR1 is SGDLS and CDR2 is YYNGEE in the germline V gene. V was shortened by 0 bases and J by 2 bases, with 12 bases between the two germline ends. The CDR3 spans 16 residues. The CDR3, as DNA: TGTGCCAGCAGCGTAGGGGGGACTTTTCCCTACAATGAGCAGTTCTTC. This sequence encodes CASSVGGTFPYNEQFF.

This sequence joins TRBV3-1 (or the pseudogene TRBV3-2) and TRBJ2-1; 10 bases align to TRBD2. The germline V gene has CDR1 LGHDT and CDR2 YNNKEL (reference sequence). J gave up 9 bases and V 1 base, and 6 bases lay outside the gene matches. The CDR3 consists of 15 residues. The CDR3 region is CASSQGLAGAFEQFF. In DNA, the CDR3 is TGTGCCAGCAGCCAAGGGCTAGCGGGAGCGTTTGAGCAGTTCTTC.

This chain joins TRBV5-1 and TRBJ2-2; 7 bases align to TRBD2. The CDR3 consists of 15 residues. Germline V gene sequence: CDR1 SGHRS, CDR2 YFSETQ. Germline trimming cut 4 bases from V and 5 bases from J; bases unmatched to any gene: 8. CDR3: CASSLSSGGTGELFF. The CDR3 bases are TGCGCCAGCAGCCTGTCCTCGGGGGGAACCGGGGAGCTGTTTTTT.

This clone was seen once. V usage is TRBV2 and J usage is TRBJ1-3; D is unresolved. CDR1 and CDR2 from the germline V gene are SNHLY and FYNNEI. This CDR3 is 12 amino acids long. Between the trimmed V and J ends, which lost 11 bases and 4 bases, there was a span of 12 bases. Here the CDR3 reads CASGKGGNTIYF. The CDR3 DNA sequence: TGTGCCTCCGGGAAGGGAGGAAACACCATATATTTT.

V is TRBV5-4 and J is TRBJ2-3; maybe TRBD2 (6 bases). This CDR3 is 16 amino acids long. The ends were cut back, 0 bases at V and 6 bases at J, with 17 bases in the middle. Germline V gene sequence: CDR1 SGHNT, CDR2 YYREEE (reference sequence). The CDR3 bases are TGTGCCAGCAGCTTGGGCGGTAGCGGAGGACGGGATACGCAGTATTTT. The encoded protein is CASSLGGSGGRDTQYF.

The chain has TRBV4-1 and TRBJ2-1, with a tentative D call TRBD1 (6 bases). Germline V gene sequence: CDR1 MGHRA, CDR2 YSYEKL. V was pared by 3 bases and J by 2 bases, with 20 bases between. The CDR3 extends over 18 amino acids. The CDR3 region is CASSHAGPNRATYNEQFF. Written as DNA, the CDR3 is TGCGCCAGCAGCCACGCAGGACCGAACAGGGCCACCTACAATGAGCAGTTCTTC.

V gene TRBV9 combines with J gene TRBJ1-2; TRBD1 aligns across 7 bases. V dropped 4 bases and J dropped 4; count of bases not matched to a gene: 7. The CDR3 is 14 amino acids. Germline assignment: CDR1 SGDLS and CDR2 YYNGEE. The CDR3 spells CASSMTGLGYGYTF. For the CDR3, the DNA is TGTGCCAGCAGCATGACAGGGTTAGGCTATGGCTACACCTTC.

The chain links TRBV28 to TRBJ2-7; perhaps TRBD1 as D (6 bases). Trimming took off 5 bases at V and 7 bases at J, with 12 bases between the two ends. This CDR3 region has 12 residues. Per germline, CDR1 MDHEN and CDR2 SYDVKM. The CDR3 nucleotides read TGTGCCAGCAGTCCAGGGGTTCGGGAGCAGTACGTC. Residues: CASSPGVREQYV.

The chain recombines TRBV6-5 with TRBJ2-7, with a possible D match to TRBD1 (6 bases). Trimming pared 7 bases from V and 2 bases from J, leaving 9 bases between. The CDR3 has 12 residues. CDR1 is MNHEY and CDR2 is SVGAGI in the germline V gene. CDR3 sequence reads: CASTRQAYEQYF. CDR3 nucleotide sequence: TGTGCCAGCACCCGACAGGCCTACGAGCAGTACTTC.

This chain uses TRBV19 with TRBJ1-6, with no clear D. CDR1 and CDR2 from the germline V gene are LNHDA and SQIVND (reference sequence). The V and J ends lost 5 bases and 7 bases respectively, with 12 bases between them. The CDR3 sequence is 14 residues long. In DNA form, the CDR3 reads TGTGCCAGTAGTGTGGACCGAGGGAATTCACCCCTCCACTTT. Translating gives CASSVDRGNSPLHF.